Presented here are 11 T cell receptor beta chains from one specimen sequenced in a study of blood T cells in healthy people across ages (dated by TCRdb to the mid-2010s). Receptors were amplified or captured by 5' RACE. Instrument used: Illumina HiSeq 2500. The second PCR ran for roughly 7 to 11 cycles and used a J-beta primer mix along with a sample-barcoded 5' primer. The raw public data were reprocessed by TCRdb itself: fastp quality trimming at Q25, MiXCR clonotype calling, in-frame beta chains only. Each entry merges the rows of one CDR3 protein and shows their most common DNA and genes. The table for this sample lists roughly 1,700,000 distinct CDR3 sequences; 28% of them were counted only once. The ten largest clonotypes hold 7.7% of the sample. Sequencing was done on a sample of blood. The receptors shown here come from a woman aged 25 to 45 in good health.

This clonotype has ten or more counts. The chain combines TRBV20-1 with TRBJ2-1; D call uncertain. CDR3 length: 11 residues. Per germline, CDR1 DFQATT and CDR2 SNEGSKA (reference sequence). V dropped 8 bases and J dropped 6 bases, with 11 bases sitting between them. CDR3 DNA: TGCAGTCGTGTCATCGGCAATGAGCAGTTCTTC. Protein: CSRVIGNEQFF.

The rearrangement uses TRBV6-2 or TRBV6-3 and TRBJ2-3; maybe TRBD1 (7 bases). The CDR3 has 18 amino acids. Looked up from germline, CDR1 is MNHEY and CDR2 is SVGEGT. V lost 2 bases to trimming and J lost 0 bases, with 18 bases between them. The CDR3 region has the DNA TGTGCCAGCAGTTACGCCAGGACGACAGGGACTAGCACAGATACGCAGTATTTT. It translates to CASSYARTTGTSTDTQYF.

This clonotype was found once. The chain joins TRBV27 to TRBJ1-5; 7 nucleotides agree with TRBD1. The germline CDR1 and CDR2 sequences are MNHEY and SMNVEV (reference sequence). CDR3 length: 16 amino acids. Trimming at V came to 7 bases and at J to 6 bases, leaving 15 bases not matched to a gene. In DNA form, the CDR3 reads TGTGCCAGCACCCGCCCAGGGGGGCGTGTAAGTCAGCCCCAGCATTTT. Translation: CASTRPGGRVSQPQHF.

The chain links TRBV7-9 to TRBJ2-7; no reliable D call. The V and J ends lost 4 bases and 4 bases respectively, with 20 bases between them. The length of the CDR3 is 16 residues. Germline V lookup: CDR1 SEHNR, CDR2 FQNEAQ (reference sequence). In DNA, the CDR3 is TGTGCCAGCAGCTCCGGGCTACGTAAGGGCCATTACGAGCAGTACTTC. This sequence encodes CASSSGLRKGHYEQYF. The full variable domain, in which reference TRBV7-9 and TRBJ2-7 provide the parts outside the CDR3, is DTGVSQNPRHKITKRGQNVTFRCDPISEHNRLYWYRQTLGQGPEFLTYFQNEAQLEKSRLLSDRFSAERPKGSFSTLEIQRTEQGDSAMYLCASSSGLRKGHYEQYFGPGTRLTVT.

This clonotype was seen just once. The chain uses TRBV6-2 or TRBV6-3 and TRBJ2-1; the D gene is possibly TRBD2 (6 bases). The V gene lost 2 bases and the J gene lost 8 bases, with 16 bases spanning the gap. This CDR3 is 15 amino acids long. Looked up from germline, CDR1 is MNHEY and CDR2 is SVGEGT. The CDR3 sequence: CASSYAGGDRDEQFF. In DNA form, the CDR3 reads TGTGCCAGCAGTTACGCCGGCGGGGATAGGGATGAGCAGTTCTTC.

This clonotype was counted only a few times. This chain links TRBV29-1 with TRBJ1-4; 8 bases fit TRBD1. The CDR3 consists of 14 residues. In germline, CDR1 is SQVTM, CDR2 ANQGSEA. V shed 6 bases and J 0 bases; nucleotides not matched to a gene: 3. The CDR3 coding sequence is TGCAGCGTGGGACAGGAACCAACTAATGAAAAACTGTTTTTT. The encoded protein is CSVGQEPTNEKLFF.

This clonotype was picked up a small number of times. This chain joins TRBV6-1 and TRBJ1-2; D is perhaps TRBD1 (5 bases). Between the trimmed V and J ends, which lost 5 bases and 3 bases, there was a span of 13 bases. There are 14 residues in the CDR3. CDR1 and CDR2 from the germline V gene are MNHNS and SASEGT. The CDR3 DNA reads TGTGCCAGCAGTATCACCAGGGTCGACTATGGCTACACCTTC. It encodes CASSITRVDYGYTF.

This clonotype came up a few times. This chain links TRBV7-8 with TRBJ1-1; D perhaps matches TRBD1 (5 bases). Per the germline V gene, CDR1 is SGHVS and CDR2 is FQNEAQ. The ends were cut back, 2 bases at V and 3 bases at J, with 13 bases in the middle. The CDR3 length is 15 residues. CDR3 in DNA: TGTGCCAGCAGCTTACAGGGTATTCCGGACACTGAAGCTTTCTTT. Its translation is CASSLQGIPDTEAFF.

The chain joins TRBV5-1 to TRBJ2-7; tentative D call: TRBD1 (6 bases). This CDR3 spans 14 amino acids. V lost 0 bases to trimming and J lost 5 bases, with 12 bases between them. The germline V gene has CDR1 SGHRS and CDR2 YFSETQ. CDR3 DNA: TGCGCCAGCAGCTTGGACAGGGTACCCAACGAGCAGTACTTC. This sequence encodes CASSLDRVPNEQYF.

A few counts support this clonotype. The rearrangement joins TRBV6-2 or TRBV6-3 to TRBJ2-2, with 13 bases aligning to TRBD2. This CDR3 is built from 15 residues. V was clipped by 7 bases and J by 7 bases; unmatched bases: 6. The V gene's germline CDR1 is MNHEY and CDR2 SVGEGT. CDR3 in DNA: TGTGCCAGCACCGGACTAGCGGGAGTGATCGGGGAGCTGTTTTTT. Translating it yields CASTGLAGVIGELFF.

Ten or more counts support this clonotype. The rearrangement joins TRBV5-1 to TRBJ2-6; the D gene is possibly TRBD1 (6 bases). Trimming cost V 3 bases and J 0 bases, with 7 bases left between them. This CDR3 region has 15 residues. Germline CDR1 and CDR2: SGHRS and YFSETQ. The CDR3 is CASSSRGSGANVLTF. Written as DNA, the CDR3 is TGCGCCAGCAGCTCCAGGGGCTCTGGGGCCAACGTCCTGACTTTC.